The 2 T cell receptor beta chains presented below share a single source sample, sequenced in a study of blood T cell repertoires in COVID-19. Assay used: immunoSEQ multiplex PCR; TCRdb lists only in-frame clones, some missing. This table has tens of thousands of clones, about 88% appearing once. Input material: peripheral blood. These receptors all come from a man in his 60s with acute or convalescent COVID-19.

The chain uses TRBV18 and TRBJ1-5, with TRBD1 as a possible D gene (6 bases). The germline V and J ends were trimmed by 2 bases and 11 bases, with 19 bases remaining between them. Germline V CDR1 and CDR2: KGHSH, LQKENI. This CDR3 spans 15 amino acids. CDR3 bases: TGTGCCAGCTCACCAGACAGGTCAATAATCAGCACCCAGCATTTT. As protein: CASSPDRSIISTQHF.

V usage is TRBV5-1 and J usage is TRBJ1-5; D gene ambiguous. The CDR3 extends over 14 amino acids. V lost 0 bases and J 4 bases, leaving 8 bases between the germline ends. Germline V gene data show CDR1 as SGHRS and CDR2 as YFSETQ. In DNA, the CDR3 is TGCGCCAGCAGCTTGGACGGGATTAATCAGCCCCAGCATTTT. It specifies CASSLDGINQPQHF.